This T cell receptor (beta chain) was sequenced for a study of shared clonotypes between healthy human individuals (dated by TCRdb to the early 2020s). With regard to the full study: The cohort included three men and a couple of women between 18 and 49 years of age. Each donor's leukapheresis produced roughly between roughly 0.85 and 9 billion PBMCs. For each donor, CD4 naive and CD4 memory were each given three plates, CD8 naive was given two plates, and CD8 memory was given one plate. Libraries were prepared and TCR repertoires were sequenced by different laboratories using diverse techniques, in order to increase sequencing depth and limit assay-specific biases. The study deeply sequenced blood TCR repertoires of roughly five healthy adults to estimate repertoire size and the extent of clonotype sharing between individuals. What the authors observed across the whole study: Rarefaction of sorted-subset datasets indicated incomplete sequencing despite the large sequencing depth. Pairwise subsampling indicated that sequencing depth was expected to affect the degree of clonotype sharing among donors. Clonotypes shared by all four sorted-subset donors showed higher generation probabilities than non-shared clonotypes. Sampling was limited to blood, and TCR repertoires in tissue likely differ from TCR repertoires in blood. Estimated clonotype richness was generally larger for naive than for memory subsets. Around 5% of naive CD4, around 3.6% of naive CD8, approximately 2% of memory CD4, and 0.4% of memory CD8 clonotypes were shared across a few donors. Because the study included a small number of donors, the genetic and exposure-history diversity represented was limited.

On this clone: What antigen it recognizes has not been identified. Within one base of it there is no much larger clone, and no base qualities were kept.

Relative to germline, V is missing 3 bases and J is missing 8 bases, with 9 bases of the junction outside any gene match. From the cysteine up to the phenylalanine, the CDR3 has a length of 14 residues. The only DNA kept is the CDR3, 42 bases in frame from the first base. CDR1 and CDR2, looked up from the germline V gene (reference sequence), are MNHEY and SMNVEV. TCR CDR3 regions were amplified from genomic DNA by multiplex PCR using the deep immunoSEQ assay. Genomic DNA extracted from each cell subset was distributed evenly over all wells of several immunoSEQ 96-well plates, and each plate served as one replicate. For sorted subsets, around 200 ng genomic DNA, equal to about 30,000 T cell genomes, was loaded into each replicate PCR. The purified libraries were quantified using a Qubit 3.0 fluorometer, sized with a Bioanalyzer 2100, and then quantified again using the KAPA Library Quantification kit. Every immunoSEQ 96-well plate was sequenced on a dedicated single-read 150-cycle Illumina NextSeq 550 flow cell. The authors' analysis ran thus. Because the immunoSEQ output held only junctional sequences and lacked quality scores, the filtering could not match the filtering applied to full-length reads. Sequences were annotated with PyIR, a Python wrapper for IgBLAST v1.9, and V/J genes and CDR3 were assigned using IMGT germline references. Any read was removed if the V/J assignment was weak (E-value above 1e-6), the CDR3 was missing, or the read contained stop codons, out-of-frame junctions, or ambiguous translated residues. A V3J clonotype was defined by an identical inferred V gene, J gene, and CDR3 amino acid sequence. Percentage overlap between repertoires was calculated by dividing the number of shared unique clonotypes by the size of the smaller repertoire. Three approaches were used to assess repertoire richness: RTK rarefaction, the Chao1 estimator, and Recon v2.1 estimates of unobserved clonotypes. OLGA was used to compute generation probabilities for all TCRbeta clonotypes that the gDNA method yielded from a few donors. Entries here come from immuneACCESS through TCRdb and include only in-frame sequences with V and J called. Some clones fail to appear in such tables; in the studies checked, an unresolved V gene covers under half of the shortfall, and the cause of the remainder is unknown. V and J calls plus clone size are reproduced from that table; the DNA served to infer D and trimming. The sample table holds more than 2 million clones, of which about 95% were seen once. Of the sample, roughly 1% falls within the top ten clones.

CD8 naive samples were obtained by positive selection for CCR7 among CD45RO-negative cells, yielding a CD45RA+CCR7+ population from which TemRA cells were excluded. The donors were healthy, HIV-negative adults who had no recently reported acute infections or vaccinations. Every donor was a Caucasian adult residing in Nashville, Tennessee, USA. After blood collection by leukapheresis, PBMCs were isolated using Ficoll-Histopaque density gradient centrifugation and then cryopreserved in the vapor phase of liquid nitrogen. Purity and quantity of every magnetically sorted T cell population were checked by analytical flow cytometry. Genomic DNA was isolated from each sorted fraction and quantified by UV absorbance on a Nanodrop 2000c.

The V and J genes are TRBV27 and TRBJ2-7, with 8 bases aligning to TRBD2. The sample consisted of naive CD8+ T cells sorted from blood. The sample's cell subset or site label, in plain terms: CD45RA+CCR7+. The TCR comes from a man between 18 and 29 years old in good health. The encoded CDR3 is CASSLTGGSWQQYF. DNA sequence: TGTGCCAGCAGTTTGACGGGGGGGTCATGGCAGCAGTACTTC.